This paragraph covers one T cell receptor beta chain sequence. Antigen unknown. The data stem from a study of STAT3 mutations in large granular lymphocyte leukemia. Study details: More than half of T-LGLL patients received immunosuppressive therapy. Study results and limitations: All newly emerging clones after therapy were STAT3 wild type. Every T-LGLL patient had at least one immunodominant TCRbeta clonotype. Sampling intervals varied between patients and samples.

This CDR3 spans 12 amino acids. Trimming took 1 base from V and 7 from J, leaving 5 bases between them. From germline, CDR1 is SGHAT and CDR2 FQNNGV. Here immunoSEQ multiplex PCR was the method, and the copy in TCRdb shows in-frame clones only, minus some. This table has thousands of clones, roughly 91% appearing once. The receptor was derived from a man in his forties or fifties with T-cell large granular lymphocyte leukemia. Some clones in this sample may be carry-over from other donors' samples. The material sequenced was peripheral blood mononuclear cells. The chain combines TRBV11-2 with TRBJ1-5; D uncertain. CDR3 bases: TGTGCCAGCAGCTTAGTTGGCCAGCCCCAGCATTTT. It encodes CASSLVGQPQHF.